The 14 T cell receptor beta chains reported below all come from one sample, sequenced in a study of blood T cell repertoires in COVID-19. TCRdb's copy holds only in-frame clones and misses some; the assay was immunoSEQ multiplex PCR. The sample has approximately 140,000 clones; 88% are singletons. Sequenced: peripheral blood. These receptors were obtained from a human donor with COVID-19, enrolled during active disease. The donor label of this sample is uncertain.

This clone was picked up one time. CDR3 DNA sequence: TGTGCCAGCAGCAGGACTAACCAGTACGAGCAGTACTTC. Encoded protein: CASSRTNQYEQYF. The chain uses TRBV12-3 or TRBV12-4 and TRBJ2-7; a possible D gene is TRBD2 (6 bases). Trimming took off 6 bases at V and 4 bases at J, with 13 bases between the two ends. The CDR3 is made up of 13 amino acids.

Written as DNA, the CDR3 is TGTGCCAGTAGTAGCGGGGTGGATCAGCCCCAGCATTTT. As protein: CASSSGVDQPQHF. The V and J genes are TRBV19 and TRBJ1-5; no definite D call. This CDR3 contains 13 residues. V lost 4 bases and J lost 5, with 9 bases in between. CDR1 is LNHDA and CDR2 is SQIVND in the germline V gene (reference sequence). Based on the CDR3 plus reference TRBV19 and TRBJ1-5, the full variable domain is DGGITQSPKYLFRKEGQNVTLSCEQNLNHDAMYWYRQDPGQGLRLIYYSQIVNDFQKGDIAEGYSVSREKKESFPLTVTSAQKNPTAFYLCASSSGVDQPQHFGDGTRLSIL.

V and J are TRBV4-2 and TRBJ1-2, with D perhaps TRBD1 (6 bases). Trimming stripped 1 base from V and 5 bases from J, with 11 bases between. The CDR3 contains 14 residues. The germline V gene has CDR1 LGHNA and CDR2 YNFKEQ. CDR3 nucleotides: TGTGCCAGCAGCCAAGCTGGACAGCGTTATGGCTACACCTTC. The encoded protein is CASSQAGQRYGYTF.

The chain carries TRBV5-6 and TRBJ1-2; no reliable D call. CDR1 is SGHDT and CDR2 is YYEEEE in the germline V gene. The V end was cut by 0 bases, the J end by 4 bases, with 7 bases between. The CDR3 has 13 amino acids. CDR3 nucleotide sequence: TGTGCCAGCAGCTTGGAACAGAGCTATGGCTACACCTTC. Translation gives CASSLEQSYGYTF.

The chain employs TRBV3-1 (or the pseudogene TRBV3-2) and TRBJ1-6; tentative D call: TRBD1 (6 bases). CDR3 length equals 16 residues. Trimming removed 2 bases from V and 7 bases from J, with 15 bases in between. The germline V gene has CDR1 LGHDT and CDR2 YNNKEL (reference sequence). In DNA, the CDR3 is TGTGCCAGCAGCCAACTCACTACAGGGCCAAATTCACCCCTCCACTTT. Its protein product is CASSQLTTGPNSPLHF.

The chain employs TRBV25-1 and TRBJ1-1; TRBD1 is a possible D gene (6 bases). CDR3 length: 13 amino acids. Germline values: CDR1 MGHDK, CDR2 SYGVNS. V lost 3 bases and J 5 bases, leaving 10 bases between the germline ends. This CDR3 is CASSDRGGTEAFF. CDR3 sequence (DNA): TGTGCCAGCAGTGACAGGGGAGGGACTGAAGCTTTCTTT.

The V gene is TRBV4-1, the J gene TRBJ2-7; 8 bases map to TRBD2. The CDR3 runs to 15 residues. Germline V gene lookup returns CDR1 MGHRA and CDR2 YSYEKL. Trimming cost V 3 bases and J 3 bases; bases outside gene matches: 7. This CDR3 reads CASSHVVAGIYEQYF. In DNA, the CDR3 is TGCGCCAGCAGCCATGTGGTAGCGGGGATCTACGAGCAGTACTTC.

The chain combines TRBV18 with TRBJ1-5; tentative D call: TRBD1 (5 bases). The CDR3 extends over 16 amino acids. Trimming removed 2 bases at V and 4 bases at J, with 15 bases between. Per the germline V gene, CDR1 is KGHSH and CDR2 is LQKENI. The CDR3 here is CASSPETDGVNQPQHF. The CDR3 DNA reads TGTGCCAGCTCACCAGAGACAGATGGGGTTAATCAGCCCCAGCATTTT.

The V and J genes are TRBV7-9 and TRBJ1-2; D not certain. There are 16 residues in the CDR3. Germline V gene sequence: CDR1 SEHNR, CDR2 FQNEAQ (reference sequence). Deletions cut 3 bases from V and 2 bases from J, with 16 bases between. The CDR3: CASSLVGGGGNYGYTF. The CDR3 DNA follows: TGTGCCAGCAGCTTGGTTGGCGGCGGAGGCAACTATGGCTACACCTTC.

The DNA of the CDR3 is TGTGCCAGCTCGCGGGGGCCTCCACCCTACGAGCAGTACTTC. This encodes CASSRGPPPYEQYF. The chain couples TRBV2 to TRBJ2-7; D is possibly TRBD2 (7 bases). The germline gives CDR1 SNHLY, CDR2 FYNNEI. V lost 8 bases, J lost 2 bases, and 16 bases lay in between. CDR3 length: 14 amino acids. Full variable domain (missing parts from reference TRBV2 and TRBJ2-7): EPEVTQTPSHQVTQMGQEVILRCVPISNHLYFYWYRQILGQKVEFLVSFYNNEISEKSEIFDDQFSVERPDGSNFTLKIRSTKLEDSAMYFCASSRGPPPYEQYFGPGTRLTVT.

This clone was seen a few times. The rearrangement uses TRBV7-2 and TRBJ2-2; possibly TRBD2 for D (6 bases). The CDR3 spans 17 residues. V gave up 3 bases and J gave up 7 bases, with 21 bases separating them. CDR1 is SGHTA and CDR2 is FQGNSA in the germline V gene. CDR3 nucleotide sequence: TGTGCCAGCAGCTTCCCCTACGGGGGAGAAGGTATCGGGGAGCTGTTTTTT. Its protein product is CASSFPYGGEGIGELFF.

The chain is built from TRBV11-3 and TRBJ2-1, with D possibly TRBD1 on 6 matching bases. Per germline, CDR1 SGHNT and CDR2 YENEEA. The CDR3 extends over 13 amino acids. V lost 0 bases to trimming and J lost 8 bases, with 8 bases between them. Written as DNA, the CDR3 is TGTGCCAGCAGCTTAGAAGAGGGGGATGAGCAGTTCTTC. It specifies CASSLEEGDEQFF. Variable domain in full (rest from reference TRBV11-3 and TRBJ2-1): EAGVVQSPRYKIIEKKQPVAFWCNPISGHNTLYWYLQNLGQGPELLIRYENEEAVDDSQLPKDRFSAERLKGVDSTLKIQPAELGDSAVYLCASSLEEGDEQFFGPGTRLTVL.

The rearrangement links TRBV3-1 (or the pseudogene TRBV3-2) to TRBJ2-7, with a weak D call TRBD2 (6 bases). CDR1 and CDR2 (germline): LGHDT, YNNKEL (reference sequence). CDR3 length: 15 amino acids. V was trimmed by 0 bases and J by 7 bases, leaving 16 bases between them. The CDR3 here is CASSQEGGAVGEQYF. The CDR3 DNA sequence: TGTGCCAGCAGCCAAGAAGGAGGGGCTGTGGGGGAGCAGTACTTC.

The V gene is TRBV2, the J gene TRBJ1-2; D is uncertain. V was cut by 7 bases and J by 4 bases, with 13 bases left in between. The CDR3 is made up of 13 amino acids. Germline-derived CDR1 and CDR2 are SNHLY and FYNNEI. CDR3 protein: CASMIGEAYGYTF. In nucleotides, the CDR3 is TGTGCCAGCATGATAGGAGAGGCCTATGGCTACACCTTC.